The 25 T cell receptor beta chains presented below share a single source sample, sequenced in a study of cytomegalovirus exposure and HLA in healthy donors. The PCR employed 60 Vbeta primers together with 13 Jbeta primers. Some clones are missing from TCRdb's copy, which holds only in-frame ones; the method was immunoSEQ multiplex PCR. The data hold 90,000 to 130,000 clones, with about three quarters observed a single time. The sequencing input was PBMCs. These receptors were collected from a woman in her sixties in good health and CMV-seropositive.

This clone was observed a few times. V and J are TRBV10-3 and TRBJ2-2, with D maybe TRBD2 (7 bases). Between the trimmed V and J ends, which lost 3 bases and 4 bases, there was a span of 27 bases. Germline loops: CDR1 ENHRY, CDR2 SYGVKD. The CDR3 is 20 amino acids. The CDR3 reads CAISESPGGGRGRSTGELFF. For the CDR3, the DNA is TGTGCCATCAGTGAATCACCGGGGGGCGGGAGAGGTAGGAGCACCGGGGAGCTGTTTTTT.

The chain has TRBV27 and TRBJ2-1, with 10 bases that match TRBD2. The CDR3 has 18 amino acids. Losses at the gene ends were 2 bases for V and 0 bases for J; bases not matched to a gene: 7. Germline V gene sequence: CDR1 MNHEY, CDR2 SMNVEV (reference sequence). As DNA, the CDR3 is TGTGCCAGCAGTTTAACTCCCTCTAGCGGGAGCTCCTACAATGAGCAGTTCTTC. This translates into CASSLTPSSGSSYNEQFF.

The chain carries TRBV9 and TRBJ2-1; TRBD2 is a possible D gene (6 bases). The CDR3 extends over 15 amino acids. The V gene's germline CDR1 is SGDLS and CDR2 YYNGEE. The V and J ends lost 4 bases and 8 bases respectively, with 19 bases between them. The CDR3 is CASSPGTRQTDEQFF. The CDR3 DNA follows: TGTGCCAGCAGCCCAGGGACTCGGCAGACGGATGAGCAGTTCTTC.

The V gene is TRBV2, the J gene TRBJ1-5; 10 bases are a match to TRBD1. The CDR3 length is 16 residues. The V gene end was trimmed by 2 bases and the J gene end by 4 bases; junction bases not matched to a gene: 5. Germline values: CDR1 SNHLY, CDR2 FYNNEI. CDR3 region: CASSESGDRGNQPQHF. The CDR3 nucleotides are TGTGCCAGCAGTGAATCCGGGGACAGGGGAAATCAGCCCCAGCATTTT.

CDR3 amino acids: CASSFRTSAYNEQFF. CDR3 DNA: TGTGCCAGCAGCTTCCGGACTAGCGCCTACAATGAGCAGTTCTTC. The V and J genes are TRBV9 and TRBJ2-1; 9 nucleotides match TRBD2. The length of the CDR3 is 15 residues. Trimming took 4 bases from V and 2 from J; bases not matched to a gene: 4. CDR1 is SGDLS, CDR2 YYNGEE, per germline.

J is TRBJ1-4 and V is TRBV10-3, with 7 bases identical to TRBD1. After removal of 5 bases from V and 3 bases from J, the junction contained 3 bases not matched to a gene. The length of the CDR3 is 14 residues. Germline V lookup: CDR1 ENHRY, CDR2 SYGVKD. The CDR3 is CAISNRGPNEKLFF. The CDR3 DNA follows: TGTGCCATCAGTAACAGGGGACCTAATGAAAAACTGTTTTTT.

CDR3 region: CASSPFSGRSDTQYF. In DNA, the CDR3 is TGTGCCAGCAGCCCCTTTTCGGGAAGGTCAGATACGCAGTATTTT. The chain carries TRBV14 and TRBJ2-3; TRBD2 is a possible D gene (5 bases). There are 15 residues in the CDR3. CDR1 is SGHDN, CDR2 FVKESK, per germline. Trimming shortened V by 4 bases and J by 4 bases, and 15 bases separated the two germline ends. The complete variable domain, with remaining parts taken from reference TRBV14 and TRBJ2-3, reads EAGVTQFPSHSVIEKGQTVTLRCDPISGHDNLYWYRRVMGKEIKFLLHFVKESKQDESGMPNNRFLAERTGGTYSTLKVQPAELEDSGVYFCASSPFSGRSDTQYFGPGTRLTVL.

V is TRBV19 and J is TRBJ1-5; D possibly corresponds to TRBD1 (6 bases). Trimming pared 8 bases from V and 6 bases from J, leaving 17 bases between. Per the germline V gene, CDR1 is LNHDA and CDR2 is SQIVND (reference sequence). CDR3 length: 14 residues. CDR3 loop: CASDTGPSGQPQHF. CDR3 bases: TGTGCCAGTGATACAGGGCCTTCAGGTCAGCCCCAGCATTTT.

The gene calls are TRBV18 and TRBJ2-1; no clear D gene. This CDR3 is built from 13 residues. The V end was cut by 3 bases, the J end by 7 bases, with 10 bases between. Germline V CDR1 and CDR2: KGHSH, LQKENI. The CDR3: CASSPSQTNEQFF. CDR3 nucleotide sequence: TGTGCCAGCTCACCGTCGCAGACAAATGAGCAGTTCTTC.

The chain joins TRBV7-9 to TRBJ1-1; D is unclear. Looked up from germline, CDR1 is SEHNR and CDR2 is FQNEAQ (reference sequence). CDR3 length equals 12 residues. The V and J ends lost 7 bases and 10 bases respectively, with 16 bases between them. CDR3 nucleotides: TGTGCCAGCACCAAAGAAAGAGGGTTAGCTTTCTTT. Its protein is CASTKERGLAFF.

The gene calls are TRBV12-2 and TRBJ2-7; the table calls TRBD2, which could not be checked here. TRBV12-2 is marked as a pseudogene. The CDR3 is 16 residues long. The CDR3, as DNA: TGTGCAAGTCGCTCCCTTTGGGGTTTTATCGGGACTACCGTCGCGTTC. Translation gives CASRSLWGFIGTTVAF.

The gene calls are TRBV7-8 and TRBJ2-1, with D possibly matching TRBD1 (6 bases). CDR3 length: 13 amino acids. Germline V gene sequence: CDR1 SGHVS, CDR2 FQNEAQ. Between the trimmed V and J ends, which lost 4 bases and 10 bases, there was a span of 14 bases. The CDR3 bases are TGTGCCAGCAGCTCTCGACAGGCCAAGGAGCAGTTCTTC. It specifies CASSSRQAKEQFF.

The V and J genes are TRBV5-1 and TRBJ2-1; 14 nucleotides match TRBD2. The CDR3 consists of 18 residues. Unmatched junction bases numbered 9, after V lost 1 base and J lost 6 bases. The germline gives CDR1 SGHRS, CDR2 YFSETQ. The CDR3 DNA sequence: TGCGCCAGCAGCTTGATACCGGGACTAGCGGGAGTATCCAATGAGCAGTTCTTC. Protein: CASSLIPGLAGVSNEQFF.

The chain carries TRBV6-7 and TRBJ2-5, with TRBD2 matching over 8 bases. TRBV6-7 is designated an ORF whose function remains uncertain. The CDR3 is 13 residues long. The J segment lost 6 bases and the V segment lost 10 bases, leaving 10 bases of the junction unmatched. The CDR3 DNA reads as TGTGCCATCAATAGCGGGACGGGGAAGACCCAGTACTTC. Protein: CAINSGTGKTQYF.

V and J are TRBV10-3 and TRBJ2-1; 12 bases match TRBD2. Germline trimming cut 10 bases from V and 4 bases from J; bases unmatched to any gene: 5. This CDR3 contains 14 residues. Per the germline V gene, CDR1 is ENHRY and CDR2 is SYGVKD. Here the CDR3 reads CATRTSGEYNEQFF. CDR3 DNA: TGTGCCACCCGGACTAGCGGGGAATACAATGAGCAGTTCTTC.

The CDR3 protein is CATETSGSANEQFF. CDR3 in DNA: TGTGCCACCGAGACTAGCGGGAGCGCCAATGAGCAGTTCTTC. V usage is TRBV19 and J usage is TRBJ2-1; 12 positions agree with TRBD2. V lost 10 bases, J lost 6 bases, and 7 bases stayed unmatched. The CDR3 length is 14 residues. The V gene's germline CDR1 is LNHDA and CDR2 SQIVND (reference sequence).

This clone was observed a handful of times. CDR3 coding DNA: TGTGCCAGCAGGGGGACAGACAAGAACACTGAAGCTTTCTTT. Amino acids: CASRGTDKNTEAFF. This sequence joins TRBV6-4 and TRBJ1-1, with 7 bases lining up with TRBD1. V was clipped by 6 bases and J by 1 base; unmatched bases: 5. CDR1 MRHNA and CDR2 SNTAGT come from the germline V gene. This CDR3 region has 14 residues.

As DNA, the CDR3 is TGTGCCAGCACCATGGGACAGGGTCGGTACGAGCAGTACTTC. As protein: CASTMGQGRYEQYF. This chain connects TRBV2 to TRBJ2-5; 9 bases are a match to TRBD1. The DNA end lines up better with TRBJ2-7; the J call may be wrong. The CDR3 length is 14 residues. The germline V gene encodes CDR1 SNHLY and CDR2 FYNNEI.

This sequence joins TRBV27 and TRBJ1-4, with D unclear. V was pared by 4 bases and J by 8 bases, with 11 bases between. This CDR3 region has 13 residues. The germline gives CDR1 MNHEY, CDR2 SMNVEV (reference sequence). The CDR3 region is CASSSQRTEKLFF. In nucleotides, the CDR3 is TGTGCCAGCAGTTCTCAAAGAACAGAAAAACTGTTTTTT.

This chain joins TRBV4-1 and TRBJ2-1; TRBD2 aligns across 7 bases. From germline, CDR1 is MGHRA and CDR2 YSYEKL. The CDR3 totals 17 residues. Germline trimming cut 0 bases from V and 4 bases from J; bases unmatched to any gene: 9. The DNA for the CDR3 is TGCGCCAGCAGCCAAGATCGGCTGGGGGGGGGATACAATGAGCAGTTCTTC. It is translated as CASSQDRLGGGYNEQFF.

This chain links TRBV6-5 with TRBJ1-1; 8 nucleotides align to TRBD1. The CDR3 loop spans 15 amino acids. The V and J ends lost 6 bases and 1 base, in that order; junction bases with no gene match: 7. Looked up from germline, CDR1 is MNHEY and CDR2 is SVGAGI. As DNA, the CDR3 is TGTGCCAGCAGACCTCCGGGACAGGCGAACACTGAAGCTTTCTTT. Translation: CASRPPGQANTEAFF.

V gene TRBV4-2 combines with J gene TRBJ2-3; TRBD2 aligns across 9 bases. V lost 3 bases and J lost 4; bases outside the gene matches: 11. CDR3 size: 17 residues. Germline V gives CDR1 LGHNA, CDR2 YNFKEQ. The CDR3: CASSQASGRSSADTQYF. The CDR3 nucleotides read TGTGCCAGCAGCCAGGCAAGCGGGAGGTCCAGTGCAGATACGCAGTATTTT.

As DNA, the CDR3 is TGTGCCAGCAGCCACAGCCGGGACACGACCTACGAGCAGTACTTC. Translating gives CASSHSRDTTYEQYF. The genes are TRBV7-8 and TRBJ2-7; a possible D gene is TRBD1 (6 bases). CDR1 and CDR2 from the germline V gene are SGHVS and FQNEAQ. Trimming left V 5 bases short and J 2 bases short, with 16 bases between. This CDR3 region has 15 residues.

V gene TRBV28 combines with J gene TRBJ1-1; D gene unclear. CDR3 length equals 14 residues. Trimming removed 6 bases from V and 4 bases from J, with 15 bases in between. CDR1 and CDR2 from the germline V gene are MDHEN and SYDVKM. The CDR3 nucleotides read TGTGCCAGCAGCTCCCCGGAGGGCTCCACTGAAGCTTTCTTT. Amino acids: CASSSPEGSTEAFF.

The chain couples TRBV5-1 to TRBJ2-1; the D gene is possibly TRBD2 (5 bases). The CDR3 has 15 amino acids. V was pared by 0 bases and J by 7 bases, with 14 bases between. The germline CDR1 and CDR2 sequences are SGHRS and YFSETQ. CDR3 nucleotides: TGCGCCAGCAGCTTGGGCGGGTACGTGGGGAATGAGCAGTTCTTC. Amino acid sequence: CASSLGGYVGNEQFF. The full variable domain, in which reference TRBV5-1 and TRBJ2-1 provide the parts outside the CDR3, is KAGVTQTPRYLIKTRGQQVTLSCSPISGHRSVSWYQQTPGQGLQFLFEYFSETQRNKGNFPGRFSGRQFSNSRSEMNVSTLELGDSALYLCASSLGGYVGNEQFFGPGTRLTVL.